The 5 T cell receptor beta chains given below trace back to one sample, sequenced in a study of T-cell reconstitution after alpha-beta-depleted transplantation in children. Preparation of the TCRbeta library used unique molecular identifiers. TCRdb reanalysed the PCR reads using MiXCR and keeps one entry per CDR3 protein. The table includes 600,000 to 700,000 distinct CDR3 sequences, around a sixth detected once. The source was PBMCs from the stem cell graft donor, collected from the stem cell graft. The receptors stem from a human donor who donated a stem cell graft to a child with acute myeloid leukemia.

The CDR3 DNA reads as TGTGCCAGCTCACCGGGAGACAGACGCGAGCAGTACTTC. This encodes CASSPGDRREQYF. This chain connects TRBV18 to TRBJ2-7; D is perhaps TRBD1 or TRBD2 (5 bases each). From germline, CDR1 is KGHSH and CDR2 LQKENI. The CDR3 extends over 13 amino acids. Trimming stripped 3 bases from V and 6 bases from J, with 12 bases between.

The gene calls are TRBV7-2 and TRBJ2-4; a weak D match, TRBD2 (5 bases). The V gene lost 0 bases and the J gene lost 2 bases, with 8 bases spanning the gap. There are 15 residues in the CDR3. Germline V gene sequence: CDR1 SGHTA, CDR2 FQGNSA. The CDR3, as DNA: TGTGCCAGCAGCTTAGCATGGGAGACCAAAAACATTCAGTACTTC. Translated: CASSLAWETKNIQYF. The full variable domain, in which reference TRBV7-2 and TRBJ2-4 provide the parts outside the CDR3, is GAGVSQSPSNKVTEKGKDVELRCDPISGHTALYWYRQSLGQGLEFLIYFQGNSAPDKSGLPSDRFSAERTGGSVSTLTIQRTQQEDSAVYLCASSLAWETKNIQYFGAGTRLSVL.

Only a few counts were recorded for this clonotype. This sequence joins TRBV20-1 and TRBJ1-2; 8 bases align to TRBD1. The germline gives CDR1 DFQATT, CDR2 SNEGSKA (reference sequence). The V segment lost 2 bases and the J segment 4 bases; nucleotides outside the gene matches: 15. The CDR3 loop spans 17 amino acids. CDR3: CSARWPNRGQVGYGYTF. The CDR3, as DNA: TGCAGTGCTAGATGGCCCAACCGGGGACAGGTGGGCTATGGCTACACCTTC.

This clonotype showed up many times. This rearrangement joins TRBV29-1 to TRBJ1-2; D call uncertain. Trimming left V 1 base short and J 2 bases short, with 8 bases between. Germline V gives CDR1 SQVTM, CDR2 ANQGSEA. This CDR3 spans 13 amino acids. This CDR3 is CSVEGNRNYGYTF. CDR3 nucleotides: TGCAGCGTTGAAGGAAACCGAAACTATGGCTACACCTTC.

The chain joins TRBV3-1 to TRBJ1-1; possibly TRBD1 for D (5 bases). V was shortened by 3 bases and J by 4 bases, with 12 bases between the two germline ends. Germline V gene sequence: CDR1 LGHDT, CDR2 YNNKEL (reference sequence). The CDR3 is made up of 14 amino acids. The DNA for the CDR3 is TGTGCCAGCAGCCACCCCGGGACCGGCACTGAAGCTTTCTTT. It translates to CASSHPGTGTEAFF.